Below, 27 T cell receptor beta chains from the same sample are listed, as sequenced in a study of identical twins. TCRdb independently ran MiXCR on the 5' RACE reads; one entry per CDR3 protein. Of hundreds of thousands of distinct CDR3 sequences in the sample, approximately 7% were seen once. Separately, the same data were catalogued under a study of yellow fever vaccine responses in identical twins.

Sequencing was performed on memory (CD45RO+) T cells sorted from blood. These receptors were obtained from a woman aged 18-29 years in good health.

The sample holds many counts of this clonotype. The chain uses TRBV16 and TRBJ1-3, with TRBD1 matching over 7 bases. Per the germline V gene, CDR1 is KGHSY and CDR2 is FQNENV. V lost 4 bases, J lost 8 bases, and 8 bases stayed unmatched. The CDR3 runs to 14 residues. The CDR3, as DNA: TGTGCCAGCAGCCTAGGGACAGACGGAGACACCATATATTTT. It translates to CASSLGTDGDTIYF.

Ten or more counts support this clonotype. The CDR3 region is CASSLGGMNTEAFF. CDR3 sequence (DNA): TGCGCCAGCAGCTTGGGGGGGATGAACACTGAAGCTTTCTTT. The chain carries TRBV5-1 and TRBJ1-1, with a weak D call TRBD1 (5 bases). In germline, CDR1 is SGHRS, CDR2 YFSETQ. This CDR3 comprises 14 residues. V was trimmed by 0 bases and J by 0 bases, leaving 6 bases between them.

This clonotype was seen a few times. The chain joins TRBV6-2 or TRBV6-3 to TRBJ1-2, with D maybe TRBD1 (6 bases). Germline assignment: CDR1 MNHEY and CDR2 SVGEGT. The CDR3 extends over 16 amino acids. V was pared by 0 bases and J by 1 base, with 12 bases between. CDR3 in amino acids: CASSYSGTRYNYGYTF. CDR3 nucleotide sequence: TGTGCCAGCAGTTACTCCGGGACACGTTATAACTATGGCTACACCTTC.

This clonotype was recorded at least ten times. The chain is built from TRBV29-1 and TRBJ2-1; 9 bases match TRBD1. The V and J ends lost 7 bases and 12 bases, in that order; junction bases with no gene match: 7. Per the germline V gene, CDR1 is SQVTM and CDR2 is ANQGSEA. The CDR3 covers 11 residues. The CDR3 reads CSAYRGRGQFF. CDR3 coding DNA: TGCAGCGCCTACAGGGGGCGCGGGCAGTTCTTC.

In its sample, this clonotype was seen many times. The chain combines TRBV7-9 with TRBJ1-1, with 7 nucleotides matching TRBD1. The CDR3 extends over 14 amino acids. Trimming cost V 4 bases and J 7 bases; bases outside gene matches: 9. The germline V gene encodes CDR1 SEHNR and CDR2 FQNEAQ (reference sequence). CDR3 protein: CASSSRQGQNEAFF. For the CDR3, the DNA is TGTGCCAGCAGCTCACGACAGGGACAAAATGAAGCTTTCTTT.

This clonotype came up a few times. The chain combines TRBV25-1 with TRBJ2-1; 8 bases agree with TRBD1. CDR3 length: 15 amino acids. Looked up from germline, CDR1 is MGHDK and CDR2 is SYGVNS. V lost 3 bases to trimming and J lost 4 bases; unmatched junction nucleotides: 5. The CDR3 sequence: CASSDLDRDYNEQFF. For the CDR3, the DNA is TGTGCCAGCAGTGATTTGGACAGGGATTACAATGAGCAGTTCTTC. Full variable domain (rest looked up from reference TRBV25-1 and TRBJ2-1): EADIYQTPRYLVIGTGKKITLECSQTMGHDKMYWYQQDPGMELHLIHYSYGVNSTEKGDLSSESTVSRIRTEHFPLTLESARPSHTSQYLCASSDLDRDYNEQFFGPGTRLTVL.

This clonotype was recorded many times. The chain uses TRBV7-9 and TRBJ2-2; no clear D. V lost 5 bases, J lost 7 bases, and 17 bases lay in between. CDR3 length: 15 amino acids. Germline CDR1 is SEHNR and CDR2 is FQNEAQ (reference sequence). The CDR3 bases are TGTGCCAGCAGCGACCTGGCGGCCTTAAGCGGGGAGCTGTTTTTT. Translating gives CASSDLAALSGELFF.

This clonotype was seen more than once but under ten times. This chain uses TRBV10-3 with TRBJ1-2; no definite D call. CDR1 and CDR2 from the germline V gene are ENHRY and SYGVKD. V shed 2 bases and J shed 8 bases, with 6 bases lying between them. CDR3 length: 11 residues. The CDR3 loop reads CAISEGNGYTF. CDR3 nucleotides: TGTGCCATCAGTGAGGGCAACGGCTACACCTTC.

This clonotype has just a few counts. The chain links TRBV7-9 to TRBJ2-1; 9 bases agree with TRBD2. There are 15 residues in the CDR3. Germline-derived CDR1 and CDR2 are SEHNR and FQNEAQ (reference sequence). The trim removed 2 bases at V and 7 bases at J, leaving 6 bases unmatched. CDR3 sequence: CASSLRLAGRNEQFF. DNA of the CDR3: TGTGCCAGCAGCTTACGGCTAGCGGGAAGGAATGAGCAGTTCTTC.

This clonotype was counted many times. The chain employs TRBV5-1 and TRBJ1-2; the match to TRBD1 covers 7 bases. CDR1 is SGHRS, CDR2 YFSETQ, per germline. The CDR3 totals 15 residues. The trim removed 0 bases at V and 5 bases at J, leaving 7 bases unmatched. The CDR3 DNA reads as TGCGCCAGCAGCTTGGGGGGACAGCTCTCTTATGGCTACACCTTC. It specifies CASSLGGQLSYGYTF. Using reference TRBV5-1 and TRBJ1-2 for the parts outside the CDR3, the full variable domain is KAGVTQTPRYLIKTRGQQVTLSCSPISGHRSVSWYQQTPGQGLQFLFEYFSETQRNKGNFPGRFSGRQFSNSRSEMNVSTLELGDSALYLCASSLGGQLSYGYTFGSGTRLTVV.

Ten or more counts support this clonotype. V and J are TRBV27 and TRBJ1-1; D ambiguous. Germline V gives CDR1 MNHEY, CDR2 SMNVEV (reference sequence). V lost 1 base, J lost 1 base, and 4 bases lay in between. This CDR3 spans 13 amino acids. Here the CDR3 DNA reads TGTGCCAGCAGTTTATACAGGAACACTGAAGCTTTCTTT. This encodes CASSLYRNTEAFF.

In its sample, this clonotype was seen a few times. A much larger clone differs by one base, so this may be a read error. The chain links TRBV28 to TRBJ1-2; unclear D gene. The CDR3 extends over 11 amino acids. Germline CDR1 reads MDHEN; CDR2 reads SYDVKM. V lost 3 bases to trimming and J lost 3 bases, with 2 bases between them. CDR3 nucleotides: TGTGCCAGCAGTTTCGACTATGGCTACACCTTC. This codes for CASSFDYGYTF.

The chain is built from TRBV28 and TRBJ2-3, with TRBD2 matching over 11 bases. V lost 0 bases and J lost 3; bases outside the gene matches: 2. CDR1 and CDR2 from the germline V gene are MDHEN and SYDVKM. CDR3 size: 16 residues. The CDR3 sequence: CASSLWTSGDTDTQYF. CDR3 nucleotides: TGTGCCAGCAGTTTATGGACTAGCGGGGATACAGATACGCAGTATTTT.

The genes are TRBV2 and TRBJ1-3, with D possibly being TRBD1 (5 bases). Trimming left V 7 bases short and J 0 bases short, with 10 bases between. There are 14 residues in the CDR3. From germline, CDR1 is SNHLY and CDR2 FYNNEI. DNA for the CDR3: TGTGCCAGCAACCCAGGGAGCTCTGGAAACACCATATATTTT. It codes for CASNPGSSGNTIYF.

The V gene is TRBV24-1, the J gene TRBJ2-1, with 9 bases matching TRBD1. The V and J ends lost 2 bases and 7 bases, in that order; junction bases with no gene match: 14. This CDR3 spans 18 amino acids. CDR1 and CDR2 (germline): KGHDR, SFDVKD. CDR3 protein: CATSDSKRGTGKLNEQFF. The CDR3 nucleotides read TGTGCCACCAGTGATTCGAAGAGAGGGACAGGGAAATTGAATGAGCAGTTCTTC.

This sequence joins TRBV14 and TRBJ2-7, with TRBD1 identical over 7 bases. Germline CDR1 and CDR2: SGHDN and FVKESK. CDR3 size: 15 residues. V shed 6 bases, J shed 0 bases, and the junction held 8 bases outside the gene matches. CDR3 in DNA: TGTGCCAGCAGGCAGACAGGGCTCAACTCCTACGAGCAGTACTTC. Translated: CASRQTGLNSYEQYF. The full variable domain, rest sourced from reference TRBV14 and TRBJ2-7, is EAGVTQFPSHSVIEKGQTVTLRCDPISGHDNLYWYRRVMGKEIKFLLHFVKESKQDESGMPNNRFLAERTGGTYSTLKVQPAELEDSGVYFCASRQTGLNSYEQYFGPGTRLTVT.

This clonotype appeared a few times. The rearrangement links TRBV20-1 to TRBJ2-3; D uncertain. The CDR3 has 11 amino acids. Germline values: CDR1 DFQATT, CDR2 SNEGSKA (reference sequence). The ends were cut back, 2 bases at V and 2 bases at J, with 2 bases in the middle. CDR3 coding DNA: TGCAGTGCTAGAAACACAGATACGCAGTATTTT. Translation gives CSARNTDTQYF.

This clonotype was seen many times. The chain couples TRBV3-1 to TRBJ2-1; D unclear. The V end was cut by 1 base, the J end by 8 bases, with 6 bases between. CDR1 LGHDT and CDR2 YNNKEL come from the germline V gene (reference sequence). This CDR3 comprises 12 residues. CDR3 in amino acids: CASSQVSHEQFF. DNA for the CDR3: TGTGCCAGCAGCCAAGTAAGCCATGAGCAGTTCTTC.

V usage is TRBV3-1 and J usage is TRBJ1-2; 8 positions agree with TRBD1. The J segment lost 8 bases and the V segment lost 2 bases, leaving 4 bases of the junction unmatched. CDR1 and CDR2 from the germline V gene are LGHDT and YNNKEL (reference sequence). This CDR3 is 13 amino acids long. As DNA, the CDR3 is TGTGCCAGCAGCCAACTGGCAGGGGGCGGCTACACCTTC. This encodes CASSQLAGGGYTF. Full variable domain (outside the CDR3, taken from reference TRBV3-1 and TRBJ1-2): DTAVSQTPKYLVTQMGNDKSIKCEQNLGHDTMYWYKQDSKKFLKIMFSYNNKELIINETVPNRFSPKSPDKAHLNLHINSLELGDSAVYFCASSQLAGGGYTFGSGTRLTVV.

V gene TRBV11-2 combines with J gene TRBJ2-1; possibly TRBD1 for D (6 bases). CDR1 is SGHAT, CDR2 FQNNGV, per germline. The CDR3 consists of 15 residues. V was shortened by 5 bases and J by 4 bases, with 15 bases between the two germline ends. The CDR3 spells CASSPRQVGYNEQFF. CDR3 in DNA: TGTGCCAGCAGCCCCAGACAGGTAGGATACAATGAGCAGTTCTTC.

This clonotype was seen ten or more times. The chain employs TRBV5-1 and TRBJ2-7; weak D call: TRBD2 (5 bases). Germline lookup yields CDR1 SGHRS and CDR2 YFSETQ. CDR3 length: 15 amino acids. V lost 0 bases and J lost 0, with 10 bases in between. CDR3 nucleotides: TGCGCCAGCAGCTTGGTTCGGGGATCCTCCTACGAGCAGTACTTC. This sequence encodes CASSLVRGSSYEQYF.

This clonotype was detected many times. The rearrangement links TRBV6-4 to TRBJ2-3; no clear D. V lost 2 bases and J 5 bases, leaving 14 bases between the germline ends. Germline-derived CDR1 and CDR2 are MRHNA and SNTAGT. The CDR3 is 15 residues long. CDR3 residues: CASSDGQDGGDTQYF. Here the CDR3 DNA reads TGTGCCAGCAGTGACGGCCAGGATGGCGGAGATACGCAGTATTTT.

This clonotype was recorded at least ten times. V and J are TRBV12-3 or TRBV12-4 and TRBJ2-7, with 8 nucleotides matching TRBD2. The CDR3 loop spans 14 amino acids. Trimming at V came to 3 bases and at J to 4 bases, leaving 5 bases not matched to a gene. The CDR3 DNA follows: TGTGCCAGCAGTTTCGGGGGGGTCGCTTACGAGCAGTACTTC. Translation: CASSFGGVAYEQYF.

This clonotype was observed many times. The CDR3 loop reads CASSRGQGWDTEAFF. As DNA, the CDR3 is TGTGCCAGCAGTCGTGGACAGGGATGGGACACTGAAGCTTTCTTT. This chain links TRBV12-3 or TRBV12-4 with TRBJ1-1, with 8 bases matching TRBD1. CDR3 length: 15 residues. Trimming cost V 5 bases and J 3 bases; bases outside gene matches: 8.

The sample holds many counts of this clonotype. The rearrangement links TRBV3-1 to TRBJ2-5, with TRBD2 matching 12 bases. CDR3 size: 16 residues. Unmatched junction bases numbered 6, after V lost 2 bases and J lost 5 bases. The V gene's germline CDR1 is LGHDT and CDR2 YNNKEL (reference sequence). The CDR3 sequence is CASSQRLAGVGETQYF. The CDR3 region has the DNA TGTGCCAGCAGCCAAAGACTAGCGGGAGTAGGGGAGACCCAGTACTTC.

This clonotype has a count of ten or more. The genes are TRBV12-3 or TRBV12-4 and TRBJ2-1; TRBD2 matches 8 bases. The CDR3 covers 16 residues. The ends lost 6 bases at V and 4 bases at J; junction bases unmatched: 11. CDR3 sequence: CASSGGREAPYNEQFF. CDR3 nucleotide sequence: TGTGCCAGCAGCGGGGGGCGGGAGGCCCCTTACAATGAGCAGTTCTTC.

This clonotype was counted between two and nine times. The J gene is TRBJ2-6, the V gene TRBV5-1; 8 nucleotides agree with TRBD2. Trimming took 4 bases from V and 0 from J; bases not matched to a gene: 3. Germline CDR1 SGHRS, CDR2 YFSETQ. The CDR3 spans 16 residues. The CDR3 region is CASSRTSLSGANVLTF. The DNA of the CDR3 is TGCGCCAGCAGCCGGACTAGCCTCTCTGGGGCCAACGTCCTGACTTTC.